This TCR beta chain was sequenced in a study of blood T cell repertoires in COVID-19. Method: immunoSEQ multiplex PCR; TCRdb's copy keeps in-frame clones and lacks some. The data contain roughly 150,000 clones, around 84% of them singletons. Trimming removed 5 bases from V and 2 bases from J; junction bases left unmatched: 5. Germline V CDR1 and CDR2: LGHDT, YNNKEL (reference sequence). This CDR3 region has 15 residues. Assignments of participants to cohorts depended upon their own reported clinical history. Sequenced material: PBMCs or T cells enriched from blood (not recorded which). The gene calls are TRBV3-1 (or the pseudogene TRBV3-2) and TRBJ1-3; 8 positions agree with TRBD1. The TCR originated in a man aged 45-65 years who had recovered from COVID-19. The CDR3: CASSFGQGPGNTIYF. The CDR3, as DNA: TGTGCCAGCAGCTTTGGACAGGGCCCTGGAAACACCATATATTTT.